This entry features one T cell receptor (beta chain) sequence. A read error may explain this, as a much larger clone is one base away. Using RNA transcripts, the TCR beta CDR3 regions were amplified. Investigators did first-round RT-PCR with HTBI primers, then second-round multiplex PCR. TCRdb used MiXCR to reprocess the multiplex PCR reads, holding one entry per CDR3 protein. The sample yields roughly 1.1 million distinct CDR3 sequences, about two fifths seen once. The CDR3 covers 15 residues. Germline V lookup: CDR1 SNHLY, CDR2 FYNNEI. The data originate from a study of Graves' ophthalmopathy and Graves' hyperthyroidism.

V usage is TRBV2 and J usage is TRBJ2-5, with a tentative D call TRBD2 (7 bases). The receptor comes from an adult man with Graves' hyperthyroidism. The sample was peripheral blood or thyroid tissue (not recorded which). In nucleotides, the CDR3 is TGTGCCAGCAGTGATCGGGGGGCCGCTGCAGAGACCCAGTGCTTC. Its translation is CASSDRGAAAETQCF. Together with reference TRBV2 and TRBJ2-5, the CDR3 gives the full variable domain: EPEVTQTPSHQVTQMGQEVILRCVPISNHLYFYWYRQILGQKVEFLVSFYNNEISEKSEIFDDQFSVERPDGSNFTLKIRSTKLEDSAMYFCASSDRGAAAETQCFGPGTRLLVL.